This TCR beta chain is from a study of T cell responses to AZD1222 COVID-19 vaccine. Broader study findings: Donors were chiefly white British, with a greater number of females, and clonal diversity was perhaps underestimated. Targets within unmutated variant regions were reportedly found for nearly half of spike-specific TCRs.

A note on this clone: Its antigen is not known.

TCRdb keeps only in-frame clones here, not all; method: immunoSEQ multiplex PCR. The data contain fewer than 180,000 clones, over 75% of them singletons. The CDR3 has 15 residues. Germline V gives CDR1 MNHEY, CDR2 SMNVEV (reference sequence). The V and J ends lost 6 bases and 7 bases, in that order; junction bases with no gene match: 8. Second-dose timings of about 4 or about 12 weeks were pooled. Here the sequenced sample was peripheral blood, taken 28 days after the second AZD1222 dose. The TCR sequence derives from an adult who received the AZD1222 COVID-19 vaccine. The rearrangement joins TRBV27 to TRBJ2-7, with TRBD2 matching 14 bases. The CDR3 DNA reads as TGTGCCAGCAGCGAAGGGACTAGCGGGAGTGCTGAGCAGTACTTC. Translating it yields CASSEGTSGSAEQYF.